Listed below are T cell receptor beta chains from one sample, sequenced in a study of Graves' ophthalmopathy and Graves' hyperthyroidism. One entry per CDR3 protein, called by TCRdb with MiXCR from the multiplex PCR reads. The table records over a million distinct CDR3 sequences, about 38% of them present only once. The sample comprised peripheral blood or thyroid tissue (not recorded which). The receptors were sampled from an adult man with Graves' hyperthyroidism. CDR3s include the opening cysteine and the closing phenylalanine or tryptophan. The D gene is left open where the match is weak. Size is omitted from some rows. Given values are once, few, many or a class for expanded clones.

J: TRBJ1-2; D: TRBD1; length: 13; V: TRBV29-1; size: few; DNA: TGCAGCGTTGTTCGGGGGACAGGGAGGACCTACACCTTC; CDR3: CSVVRGTGRTYTF
J: TRBJ1-2; D: TRBD1; length: 17; V: TRBV2; size: many; DNA: TGTGCCAGCAGTGAAGCGGGGACAGCGAAGACTCACTATGGCTACACCTTC; CDR3: CASSEAGTAKTHYGYTF
J: TRBJ1-4; D: .; length: 15; V: TRBV7-8; size: few; DNA: TGTGCCAGCAGCTTAGTACTGTCACGGAGTGAAAAACTGTTTTTT; CDR3: CASSLVLSRSEKLFF
J: TRBJ2-3; D: .; length: 12; V: TRBV7-8; size: few; DNA: TGTGCCAGCAGCTTTTTGTCCGATACGCAGTATTTT; CDR3: CASSFLSDTQYF
J: TRBJ2-7; D: TRBD1; length: 17; V: TRBV2; size: .; DNA: TGTGCCAGCAGTGACGACAGGGCAGGGACAGGGGCCCACGAGCAGTACTTC; CDR3: CASSDDRAGTGAHEQYF
J: TRBJ1-2; D: .; length: 13; V: TRBV6-5; size: many; DNA: TGTGCCAGCAGCCCGGAGGTAGACTATGGCTACACCTTC; CDR3: CASSPEVDYGYTF
J: TRBJ2-5; D: TRBD1; length: 11; V: TRBV29-1; size: .; DNA: TGCAGCGTCGGACAGGCCCAGACCCAGTACTTC; CDR3: CSVGQAQTQYF
J: TRBJ2-2; D: TRBD2; length: 14; V: TRBV7-3; size: many; DNA: TGTGCCAGCAGCTTAGACTCGGGAGGCGGGGAGCTGTTTTTT; CDR3: CASSLDSGGGELFF
J: TRBJ2-3; D: .; length: 13; V: TRBV29-1; size: .; DNA: TGCAGCGTTGTGGGGGCCGGCACCGATACGCAGTATTTT; CDR3: CSVVGAGTDTQYF
J: TRBJ1-5; D: .; length: 13; V: TRBV12-3/TRBV12-4; size: few; DNA: TGTGCCAGCACCGCCGGGGGCAATCAGCCCCAGCATTTT; CDR3: CASTAGGNQPQHF
J: TRBJ2-7; D: TRBD2; length: 13; V: TRBV20-1; size: many; DNA: TGCAGTGCCAGGACTAGCGCAACCTACGAGCAGTACTTC; CDR3: CSARTSATYEQYF
J: TRBJ1-2; D: .; length: 11; V: TRBV20-1; size: many; DNA: TGCAGTGCACTGGCGGGCTATGGCTACACCTTC; CDR3: CSALAGYGYTF
J: TRBJ2-7; D: .; length: 14; V: TRBV14; size: many; DNA: TGTGCCAGCAGCCATTTGGGGGGAACCTACGAGCAGTACTTC; CDR3: CASSHLGGTYEQYF
J: TRBJ2-7; D: TRBD1; length: 14; V: TRBV6-5; size: .; DNA: TGTGCCAGCAACGAACAGGGGCCCACCTACGAGCAGTACTTC; CDR3: CASNEQGPTYEQYF
J: TRBJ1-6; D: .; length: 12; V: TRBV20-1; size: few; DNA: TGCAGTGCTAGATTCCCTAATTCACCCCTCCACTTT; CDR3: CSARFPNSPLHF
J: TRBJ1-5; D: .; length: 15; V: TRBV20-1; size: many; DNA: TGCAGTGCCCGCAATGTAGAGGGGAGCAATCAGCCCCAGCATTTT; CDR3: CSARNVEGSNQPQHF
J: TRBJ1-3; D: .; length: 14; V: TRBV14; size: many; DNA: TGTGCCAGCAGCCCTCGGGGGCTCGTAGGCACCATATATTTT; CDR3: CASSPRGLVGTIYF
J: TRBJ1-4; D: .; length: 15; V: TRBV20-1; size: .; DNA: TGCAGTGTTTACCCCGCGACAGCAACTAATGAAAAACTGTTTTTT; CDR3: CSVYPATATNEKLFF
J: TRBJ2-7; D: TRBD1; length: 16; V: TRBV7-6; size: many; DNA: TGTGCCAGCAGCTTAGCCCCAGGACAGGGAGGTCAGGAGCAGTACTTC; CDR3: CASSLAPGQGGQEQYF
J: TRBJ2-7; D: TRBD1; length: 13; V: TRBV29-1; size: .; DNA: TGCAGCTCGAGGGACAGGGGTTACAATGAGCAGTACTTC; CDR3: CSSRDRGYNEQYF
J: TRBJ2-7; D: .; length: 15; V: TRBV10-3; size: .; DNA: TGTGCCATCAGTGAGTCTAGGACACAGCACTACGAGCAGTACTTC; CDR3: CAISESRTQHYEQYF
J: TRBJ2-3; D: TRBD2; length: 14; V: TRBV24-1; size: .; DNA: TGTGCCACCAGTGATAGTGCGGGAGCAGATACGCAGTATTTT; CDR3: CATSDSAGADTQYF
J: TRBJ2-1; D: .; length: 14; V: TRBV7-9; size: .; DNA: TGTGCCAGCAGCTTTCCCACCTTAAGTAGTGGGCAGTTCTTC; CDR3: CASSFPTLSSGQFF
J: TRBJ1-1; D: .; length: 14; V: TRBV7-6; size: many; DNA: TGTGCCAGCAGCAGTCCCGGGACCATGGCTGAAGCTTTCTTT; CDR3: CASSSPGTMAEAFF
J: TRBJ2-5; D: .; length: 17; V: TRBV6-1; size: .; DNA: TGTGCCAGCAGTCCGGGGCCGGGACCTCAAACAGAAGAGACCCAGTACTTC; CDR3: CASSPGPGPQTEETQYF
J: TRBJ1-2; D: .; length: 12; V: TRBV20-1; size: few; DNA: TGCAGTGCGACAGGAGAGAACTATGGCTACACCTTC; CDR3: CSATGENYGYTF
J: TRBJ1-5; D: .; length: 14; V: TRBV20-1; size: .; DNA: TGCAGTGCTAGCAAGGGGAGCTCCAATCAGCCCCAGAATTTT; CDR3: CSASKGSSNQPQNF
J: TRBJ2-5; D: TRBD2; length: 15; V: TRBV29-1; size: many; DNA: TGCAGCGGACTAGCGGGAGAAAGCACGCAAGAGACCCAGTACTTC; CDR3: CSGLAGESTQETQYF
J: TRBJ1-1; D: .; length: 13; V: TRBV10-3; size: .; DNA: TGTGCCATCAGTGAGCGGGGAGAGAATGGAGCTTTCTTT; CDR3: CAISERGENGAFF
J: TRBJ2-5; D: .; length: 15; V: TRBV12-3/TRBV12-4; size: .; DNA: TGTGCCAGCAGTTTTGTGGGGTCGGTCCAAGAGACCCAGTACTTC; CDR3: CASSFVGSVQETQYF
J: TRBJ2-7; D: .; length: 15; V: TRBV9; size: many; DNA: TGTGCCAGCAGCGGGGGGAACCGATCCATCTACGAGCAGTACTTC; CDR3: CASSGGNRSIYEQYF
J: TRBJ2-5; D: TRBD2; length: 15; V: TRBV12-3/TRBV12-4; size: many; DNA: TGTGCCAGCAGCGGGGGGTCAGGACCCCAAGAGACCCAGTACTTC; CDR3: CASSGGSGPQETQYF
J: TRBJ2-2; D: .; length: 12; V: TRBV6-5; size: few; DNA: TGTGCCAGCGGTGACGGGACCGGGGAGCTGTTTTTT; CDR3: CASGDGTGELFF
J: TRBJ1-3; D: TRBD1; length: 17; V: TRBV20-1; size: many; DNA: TGCAGTGCTGCCCTCGTCGGACAGGGTAGCTCTGGAAACACCATATATTTT; CDR3: CSAALVGQGSSGNTIYF
J: TRBJ2-2; D: .; length: 15; V: TRBV28; size: .; DNA: TGTGCCAGCAGTTTGGCAGGTTACTACACCGGGGAGCTGTTTTTT; CDR3: CASSLAGYYTGELFF
J: TRBJ1-2; D: .; length: 14; V: TRBV20-1; size: .; DNA: TGCAGTGCCCAAAAGGCGGGACCCTACTATGGCTATACCTTC; CDR3: CSAQKAGPYYGYTF
J: TRBJ2-7; D: TRBD1; length: 15; V: TRBV6-2/TRBV6-3; size: .; DNA: TGTGCCAGCAGTTCCTGGACAGGGGGCGAGTACGAGCAGTACTTC; CDR3: CASSSWTGGEYEQYF
J: TRBJ1-2; D: TRBD1; length: 15; V: TRBV5-5; size: many; DNA: TGTGCCAGCAGCTTGGGGGGACAGGGCGGTGGTCGCTACACCTTC; CDR3: CASSLGGQGGGRYTF
J: TRBJ1-2; D: TRBD1; length: 14; V: TRBV27; size: .; DNA: TGTGCCAGCAGAGCATCGGGACAGGGCTATGGCTACACCTTC; CDR3: CASRASGQGYGYTF
J: TRBJ1-2; D: .; length: 12; V: TRBV7-2; size: few; DNA: TGTGCCAGCAGTCGGGACGAGGATGGCTACACCTTC; CDR3: CASSRDEDGYTF
J: TRBJ1-4; D: TRBD1; length: 13; V: TRBV20-1; size: many; DNA: TGCAGTGCAAACGACAGGGGAGTTGAAAAACTGTTTTTT; CDR3: CSANDRGVEKLFF
J: TRBJ1-5; D: .; length: 12; V: TRBV12-3/TRBV12-4; size: many; DNA: TGTGCCAGCACCATTAGCAATCAGCCCCAGCATTTT; CDR3: CASTISNQPQHF
J: TRBJ1-5; D: .; length: 15; V: TRBV12-3/TRBV12-4; size: .; DNA: TGTGCCAGCAGTAGGCGTTTACAGTTTAATCAGCCCCAGCATTTT; CDR3: CASSRRLQFNQPQHF
J: TRBJ1-2; D: .; length: 14; V: TRBV2; size: .; DNA: TGTGCCAGCAAGGGCGGTCTAGCTAACTATGGCTACACCTTC; CDR3: CASKGGLANYGYTF
J: TRBJ1-5; D: TRBD1; length: 19; V: TRBV6-6; size: .; DNA: TGTGCCAGCAGTTACTTATTACTGCCCCGGGACAGGGCGAATCAGCCCCAGCATTTT; CDR3: CASSYLLLPRDRANQPQHF
J: TRBJ1-6; D: .; length: 15; V: TRBV7-9; size: many; DNA: TGTGCCAGCAGCCCGCCGGGACACCCAAATTCACCCCTCCACTTT; CDR3: CASSPPGHPNSPLHF
J: TRBJ1-2; D: .; length: 16; V: TRBV10-2; size: .; DNA: TGCGCCAGCAGTGGAATGGACAGTCTTTTAAACTATGGCTACACCTTC; CDR3: CASSGMDSLLNYGYTF
J: TRBJ1-3; D: .; length: 15; V: TRBV29-1; size: many; DNA: TGCAGCGTTGGGCTGGGGCAGAGCTCTGGAAACACCATATATTTT; CDR3: CSVGLGQSSGNTIYF
J: TRBJ1-2; D: .; length: 14; V: TRBV20-1; size: many; DNA: TGCAGTGCTAGAGATTACTCCCTGGGGTATGGCTACACCTTC; CDR3: CSARDYSLGYGYTF
J: TRBJ1-2; D: .; length: 16; V: TRBV10-3; size: .; DNA: TGTGCCATCAGACCGCGTAACCGAACCGAAGGACATGGCTACACCTTC; CDR3: CAIRPRNRTEGHGYTF